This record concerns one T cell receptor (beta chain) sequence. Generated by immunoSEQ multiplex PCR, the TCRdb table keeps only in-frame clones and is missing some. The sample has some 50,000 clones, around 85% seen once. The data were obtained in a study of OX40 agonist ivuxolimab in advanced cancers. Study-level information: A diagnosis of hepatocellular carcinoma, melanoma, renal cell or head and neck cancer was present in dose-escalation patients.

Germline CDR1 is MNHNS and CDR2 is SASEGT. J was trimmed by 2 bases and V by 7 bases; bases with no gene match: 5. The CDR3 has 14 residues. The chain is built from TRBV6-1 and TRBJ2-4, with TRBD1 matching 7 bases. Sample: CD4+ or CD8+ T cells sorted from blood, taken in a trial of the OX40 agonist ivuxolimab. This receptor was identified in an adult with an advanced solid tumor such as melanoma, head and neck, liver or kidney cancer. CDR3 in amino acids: CASILGGTKNIQYF. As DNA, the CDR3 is TGTGCCAGCATATTAGGGGGCACCAAAAACATTCAGTACTTC.